The 29 T cell receptor beta chains below were found in one sample sequenced in a study of blood T cell repertoires in COVID-19. Using immunoSEQ multiplex PCR, the repertoire was profiled, and TCRdb retains in-frame clones only, with some absent. The data contain around 150,000 clones, 85% of them singletons. Sequencing was done on a sample of peripheral blood. Every receptor here comes from a human donor with acute or convalescent COVID-19. The donor label of this sample is uncertain.

This clone was counted only a few times. The chain joins TRBV9 to TRBJ1-1, with D hard to call. In germline, CDR1 is SGDLS, CDR2 YYNGEE. CDR3 length: 12 amino acids. V was pared by 4 bases and J by 6 bases, with 10 bases between. CDR3 residues: CASSPREPEAFF. For the CDR3, the DNA is TGTGCCAGCAGCCCTAGGGAGCCTGAAGCTTTCTTT.

The gene calls are TRBV3-1 (or the pseudogene TRBV3-2) and TRBJ2-3, with D possibly TRBD1 on 6 matching bases. CDR3 length: 16 amino acids. The germline V gene encodes CDR1 LGHDT and CDR2 YNNKEL (reference sequence). V was cut by 1 base and J by 4 bases, with 15 bases left in between. For the CDR3, the DNA is TGTGCCAGCAGCCAAGGAACCTGGGGGCGAGCAGATACGCAGTATTTT. Translation: CASSQGTWGRADTQYF.

V usage is TRBV5-1 and J usage is TRBJ1-3; D unresolved. The CDR3 sequence is 14 residues long. Germline values: CDR1 SGHRS, CDR2 YFSETQ. Between the trimmed V and J ends, which lost 4 bases and 0 bases, there was a span of 8 bases. The CDR3 protein is CASSPGNSGNTIYF. CDR3 nucleotide sequence: TGCGCCAGCAGCCCCGGGAACTCTGGAAACACCATATATTTT.

V and J are TRBV19 and TRBJ2-3, with TRBD2 matching over 10 bases. After removal of 3 bases from V and 1 base from J, the junction contained 10 bases not matched to a gene. The CDR3 has 18 residues. Germline V lookup: CDR1 LNHDA, CDR2 SQIVND (reference sequence). Written as DNA, the CDR3 is TGTGCCAGTAGTATGCTAGCGGGGGTTCCAGGGGGCACAGATACGCAGTATTTT. It specifies CASSMLAGVPGGTDTQYF. Complete variable domain (other parts from reference TRBV19 and TRBJ2-3): DGGITQSPKYLFRKEGQNVTLSCEQNLNHDAMYWYRQDPGQGLRLIYYSQIVNDFQKGDIAEGYSVSREKKESFPLTVTSAQKNPTAFYLCASSMLAGVPGGTDTQYFGPGTRLTVL.

This clone appeared a few times. The chain employs TRBV4-3 and TRBJ1-6, with TRBD1 as a possible D gene (6 bases). V was trimmed by 6 bases and J by 5 bases, leaving 20 bases between them. CDR1 LGHNA and CDR2 YSLEER come from the germline V gene. The CDR3 has 17 amino acids. The CDR3 region is CASRKNPQGANNSPLHF. The CDR3 nucleotides are TGCGCCAGCAGGAAAAACCCACAGGGAGCTAATAATTCACCCCTCCACTTT.

The rearrangement uses TRBV18 and TRBJ1-2; 8 bases align to TRBD1. Trimming at V came to 3 bases and at J to 5 bases, leaving 5 bases not matched to a gene. The length of the CDR3 is 14 residues. CDR1 is KGHSH and CDR2 is LQKENI in the germline V gene. DNA for the CDR3: TGTGCCAGCTCACCTACGGGACAGGAGTATGGCTACACCTTC. Translation: CASSPTGQEYGYTF. The full variable domain, in which reference TRBV18 and TRBJ1-2 provide the parts outside the CDR3, is NAGVMQNPRHLVRRRGQEARLRCSPMKGHSHVYWYRQLPEEGLKFMVYLQKENIIDESGMPKERFSAEFPKEGPSILRIQQVVRGDSAAYFCASSPTGQEYGYTFGSGTRLTVV.

The chain is built from TRBV5-1 and TRBJ2-5, with a possible D match to TRBD1 (5 bases). V was cut by 0 bases and J by 4 bases, with 10 bases left in between. Per germline, CDR1 SGHRS and CDR2 YFSETQ. The length of the CDR3 is 14 residues. The CDR3, as DNA: TGCGCCAGCAGCTTGGGGGGCCGCACAGAGACCCAGTACTTC. Amino acids: CASSLGGRTETQYF.

This rearrangement joins TRBV24-1 to TRBJ1-2, with D maybe TRBD1 (5 bases). V shed 5 bases and J shed 4 bases, with 7 bases lying between them. The germline V gene has CDR1 KGHDR and CDR2 SFDVKD. The CDR3 has 12 amino acids. The CDR3 loop reads CATSGGSYGYTF. The CDR3 DNA reads as TGTGCCACCAGTGGGGGCTCCTATGGCTACACCTTC.

The chain joins TRBV7-8 to TRBJ1-5; no firm D call. CDR1 and CDR2 (germline): SGHVS, FQNEAQ. Between the trimmed V and J ends, which lost 5 bases and 1 base, there was a span of 18 bases. There are 17 residues in the CDR3. The CDR3 DNA reads as TGTGCCAGCAGCCCCCTCGGGAGGCCTGGGAGCAATCAGCCCCAGCATTTT. Protein sequence: CASSPLGRPGSNQPQHF. Full variable domain (missing parts from reference TRBV7-8 and TRBJ1-5): GAGVSQSPRYKVAKRGQDVALRCDPISGHVSLFWYQQALGQGPEFLTYFQNEAQLDKSGLPSDRFFAERPEGSVSTLKIQRTQQEDSAVYLCASSPLGRPGSNQPQHFGDGTRLSIL.

Here the CDR3 DNA reads TGTGCCAGCAGCTTAGTTAATGTCGGGGGTGATCAGCCCCAGCATTTT. This gives the protein CASSLVNVGGDQPQHF. The chain carries TRBV7-9 and TRBJ1-5; D is possibly TRBD1 (5 bases). The CDR3 loop spans 16 amino acids. V lost 1 base, J lost 5 bases, and 15 bases lay in between. Per germline, CDR1 SEHNR and CDR2 FQNEAQ (reference sequence).

The chain uses TRBV3-1 (or the pseudogene TRBV3-2) and TRBJ2-1; 7 bases are shared with TRBD2. Losses at the gene ends were 5 bases for V and 8 bases for J; bases not matched to a gene: 12. Germline CDR1 reads LGHDT; CDR2 reads YNNKEL (reference sequence). CDR3 length: 15 residues. The CDR3 DNA is TGTGCCAGCAGCAACTTCGGGACTAACAACGATGAGCAGTTCTTC. Its translation: CASSNFGTNNDEQFF.

CDR3 in amino acids: CASKLTRGGTEAFF. In nucleotides, the CDR3 is TGTGCCAGCAAACTGACCCGGGGGGGAACTGAAGCTTTCTTT. V gene TRBV27 combines with J gene TRBJ1-1; possible D gene TRBD1, 5 bases. The ends were cut back, 7 bases at V and 5 bases at J, with 17 bases in the middle. The CDR3 extends over 14 amino acids. Germline CDR1 is MNHEY and CDR2 is SMNVEV (reference sequence).

V usage is TRBV11-3 and J usage is TRBJ2-6, with D hard to call. V dropped 10 bases and J dropped 1 base, with 5 bases sitting between them. Germline CDR1 and CDR2: SGHNT and YENEEA. The CDR3 consists of 12 residues. This chain's CDR3 is CATVSGANVLTF. CDR3 sequence (DNA): TGTGCCACCGTGTCTGGGGCCAACGTCCTGACTTTC.

The CDR3 bases are TGTGCCAGCAGCTTAGAAGGCGCGGGGCTTTTCCAAGAGACCCAGTACTTC. Its protein is CASSLEGAGLFQETQYF. This rearrangement joins TRBV7-8 to TRBJ2-5; tentatively, D is TRBD2 (6 bases). This CDR3 has 17 amino acids. Germline V gene data show CDR1 as SGHVS and CDR2 as FQNEAQ. V lost 1 base and J 1 base, leaving 16 bases between the germline ends. The full variable domain, with the rest looked up from reference TRBV7-8 and TRBJ2-5, is GAGVSQSPRYKVAKRGQDVALRCDPISGHVSLFWYQQALGQGPEFLTYFQNEAQLDKSGLPSDRFFAERPEGSVSTLKIQRTQQEDSAVYLCASSLEGAGLFQETQYFGPGTRLLVL.

V and J are TRBV7-8 and TRBJ1-1; D might be TRBD1 (6 bases). Germline V gives CDR1 SGHVS, CDR2 FQNEAQ. The CDR3 sequence is 16 residues long. Trimming pared 1 base from V and 0 bases from J, leaving 12 bases between. The CDR3: CASSLVRTAMNTEAFF. The DNA of the CDR3 is TGTGCCAGCAGCTTAGTTAGGACAGCTATGAACACTGAAGCTTTCTTT. Using reference TRBV7-8 and TRBJ1-1 for the parts outside the CDR3, the full variable domain is GAGVSQSPRYKVAKRGQDVALRCDPISGHVSLFWYQQALGQGPEFLTYFQNEAQLDKSGLPSDRFFAERPEGSVSTLKIQRTQQEDSAVYLCASSLVRTAMNTEAFFGQGTRLTVV.

J is TRBJ2-7 and V is TRBV28, with D possibly matching TRBD1 (6 bases). Trimming took off 2 bases at V and 4 bases at J, with 18 bases between the two ends. The CDR3 loop spans 16 amino acids. The germline V gene encodes CDR1 MDHEN and CDR2 SYDVKM. The CDR3 DNA sequence: TGTGCCAGCAGTTTAACAGGGAATAGGTGGGGGTACGAGCAGTACTTC. This codes for CASSLTGNRWGYEQYF.

The chain has TRBV5-1 and TRBJ2-5, with TRBD2 matching over 8 bases. V trimming: 3 bases; J trimming: 5 bases; junction bases outside the gene matches: 6. Germline V gene data show CDR1 as SGHRS and CDR2 as YFSETQ. CDR3 length: 14 amino acids. The CDR3 DNA follows: TGCGCCAGCAGCTCTCCGGGGGGGCCGGAGACCCAGTACTTC. The encoded protein is CASSSPGGPETQYF.

This clone was counted once. The CDR3 sequence is CASSATVTGELFF. CDR3 bases: TGTGCCAGCAGCGCCACAGTCACCGGGGAGCTGTTTTTT. The rearrangement joins TRBV9 to TRBJ2-2, with D uncertain. In germline, CDR1 is SGDLS, CDR2 YYNGEE. The CDR3 runs 13 residues. V was pared by 3 bases and J by 4 bases, with 7 bases between.

The gene calls are TRBV2 and TRBJ2-5; D is perhaps TRBD1 (5 bases). Looked up from germline, CDR1 is SNHLY and CDR2 is FYNNEI. With 5 bases removed from V and 2 bases from J, the gap between germline ends came to 33 bases. CDR3 length: 21 amino acids. CDR3 sequence (DNA): TGTGCCAGCAGTATTCAGGGCCTCAGCATTTTAGTTCTCATGGGGCAAGAGACCCAGTACTTC. Translating it yields CASSIQGLSILVLMGQETQYF.

This CDR3 is CASSPYSGQIYSNQPQHF. The CDR3 nucleotides read TGTGCCAGCAGCCCTTACTCGGGACAGATTTATAGCAATCAGCCCCAGCATTTT. The chain has TRBV27 and TRBJ1-5, with 7 positions matching TRBD1. The V gene's germline CDR1 is MNHEY and CDR2 SMNVEV (reference sequence). The CDR3 runs to 18 residues. With 6 bases clipped from V and 0 bases from J, the junction kept 14 bases outside the gene matches.

This chain joins TRBV19 and TRBJ2-4; D possibly corresponds to TRBD1 (5 bases). V lost 3 bases, J lost 10 bases, and 16 bases lay in between. The CDR3 contains 14 residues. CDR1 and CDR2 (germline): LNHDA, SQIVND (reference sequence). The CDR3 reads CASSISWTSEIQYF. The CDR3 region has the DNA TGTGCCAGTAGTATTTCGTGGACAAGCGAGATTCAGTACTTC.

This clone was counted once. The rearrangement links TRBV9 to TRBJ2-2, with TRBD1 as a possible D gene (5 bases). The CDR3 sequence is 13 residues long. Germline loops: CDR1 SGDLS, CDR2 YYNGEE. V was cut by 3 bases and J by 6 bases, with 9 bases left in between. CDR3: CASSGIQAGELFF. CDR3 bases: TGTGCCAGCAGCGGAATACAGGCCGGGGAGCTGTTTTTT.

This sequence joins TRBV6-5 and TRBJ2-2; 8 bases are a match to TRBD1. Germline CDR1 and CDR2: MNHEY and SVGAGI. V trimming: 8 bases; J trimming: 3 bases; junction bases outside the gene matches: 5. CDR3 length: 14 residues. CDR3 sequence reads: CASGPTGDTGELFF. The DNA for the CDR3 is TGTGCCAGCGGCCCGACAGGGGACACCGGGGAGCTGTTTTTT.

This sequence joins TRBV19 and TRBJ1-1; no firm D call. CDR1 and CDR2 from the germline V gene are LNHDA and SQIVND (reference sequence). V lost 9 bases, J lost 0 bases, and 17 bases lay in between. The CDR3 is 15 residues long. The CDR3 region is CARTPGRALNTEAFF. CDR3 coding DNA: TGTGCCAGAACCCCGGGGAGGGCACTGAACACTGAAGCTTTCTTT. Drawing the rest from reference TRBV19 and TRBJ1-1, the complete variable domain is DGGITQSPKYLFRKEGQNVTLSCEQNLNHDAMYWYRQDPGQGLRLIYYSQIVNDFQKGDIAEGYSVSREKKESFPLTVTSAQKNPTAFYLCARTPGRALNTEAFFGQGTRLTVV.

The chain carries TRBV7-8 and TRBJ1-4, with 8 positions matching TRBD1. Germline V gives CDR1 SGHVS, CDR2 FQNEAQ. J was trimmed by 3 bases and V by 5 bases; bases with no gene match: 8. This CDR3 contains 16 residues. The CDR3 DNA is TGTGCCAGCAGCCGGGACAGGAGGCGAGCTAATGAAAAACTGTTTTTT. Translating it yields CASSRDRRRANEKLFF.

The V gene is TRBV6-5, the J gene TRBJ1-6, with TRBD1 identical over 9 bases. CDR1 and CDR2 (germline): MNHEY, SVGAGI. The ends lost 6 bases at V and 6 bases at J; junction bases unmatched: 3. The CDR3 loop spans 14 amino acids. The CDR3 loop is CASRGTGSNSPLHF. CDR3 DNA: TGTGCCAGCAGAGGGACAGGGAGTAATTCACCCCTCCACTTT.

This clone has only one observation. The CDR3 nucleotides are TGTGCCAGCAGTTTATCCCATGGGAGACAAGGGAGGAATGAGCAGTTCTTC. Protein product: CASSLSHGRQGRNEQFF. The V and J genes are TRBV27 and TRBJ2-1; D perhaps matches TRBD2 (6 bases). Germline V gene data show CDR1 as MNHEY and CDR2 as SMNVEV (reference sequence). The CDR3 contains 17 residues. V gave up 0 bases and J gave up 7 bases, with 19 bases separating them.

The chain links TRBV25-1 to TRBJ1-4, with D possibly being TRBD1 (5 bases). V lost 4 bases, J lost 4 bases, and 10 bases lay in between. The CDR3 sequence is 14 residues long. Germline V gene sequence: CDR1 MGHDK, CDR2 SYGVNS. As DNA, the CDR3 is TGTGCCAGCAGTGCCGCAGGGTTTAATGAAAAACTGTTTTTT. It specifies CASSAAGFNEKLFF.

The rearrangement joins TRBV27 to TRBJ2-7; 9 nucleotides agree with TRBD2. From germline, CDR1 is MNHEY and CDR2 SMNVEV (reference sequence). The CDR3 covers 15 residues. With 2 bases clipped from V and 2 bases from J, the junction kept 4 bases outside the gene matches. The chain's CDR3 is CASSLGAGGTYEQYF. The CDR3 coding sequence is TGTGCCAGCAGTTTAGGTGCGGGGGGGACCTACGAGCAGTACTTC.